This is a list of T cell receptor beta chains from one sample in a study of T cell responses to AZD1222 COVID-19 vaccine. Sequenced by immunoSEQ multiplex PCR; TCRdb stores in-frame clones only, minus some. The sample gives around 120,000 clones, 86% of which show up once; about 16% is in the top ten. The sample consisted of peripheral blood, taken 28 days after the second AZD1222 dose. Source of these receptors: an adult who received the AZD1222 COVID-19 vaccine. CDR3s include the opening cysteine and the closing phenylalanine or tryptophan. Each record gives: CDR3 DNA, CDR3 protein, clone size, J gene, D gene, V gene, CDR3 length. A D gene is named only where the DNA matches it firmly. Only part of the rows carry a size: once, few, many, or a class if the clone is expanded.

CDR3nt: TGTGCCATCGGAACTACGGCGCAGGGGAATTCACCCCTCCACTTT; CDR3aa: CAIGTTAQGNSPLHF; abundance: NA; j_gene: TRBJ1-6; d_gene: NA; v_gene: TRBV10-3; len: 15
CDR3nt: TGCGCCAGCAGCCAAGATTTTGGCAGCACCGGGGAGCTGTTTTTT; CDR3aa: CASSQDFGSTGELFF; abundance: NA; j_gene: TRBJ2-2; d_gene: NA; v_gene: TRBV4-1; len: 15
CDR3nt: TGCAGCGTCCCCCTGGACGGGAGTTATGGCTACACCTTC; CDR3aa: CSVPLDGSYGYTF; abundance: NA; j_gene: TRBJ1-2; d_gene: NA; v_gene: TRBV29-1; len: 13
CDR3nt: TGTGCCAGCAGCTTAGCCGGGGACAACTATGGCTACACCTTC; CDR3aa: CASSLAGDNYGYTF; abundance: NA; j_gene: TRBJ1-2; d_gene: NA; v_gene: TRBV7-2; len: 14
CDR3nt: TGTGCCAGCAGCTTAGGGCCCACAGATACGCAGTATTTT; CDR3aa: CASSLGPTDTQYF; abundance: NA; j_gene: TRBJ2-3; d_gene: NA; v_gene: TRBV11-1; len: 13
CDR3nt: TGCGCCAGCAGCCAAGACAGGACAGTACGAGATACGCAGTATTTT; CDR3aa: CASSQDRTVRDTQYF; abundance: NA; j_gene: TRBJ2-3; d_gene: NA; v_gene: TRBV4-1; len: 15
CDR3nt: TGCGCCAGCAGCCAAGCCCAAAGTATTGGGAATCAGCCCCAGCATTTT; CDR3aa: CASSQAQSIGNQPQHF; abundance: once; j_gene: TRBJ1-5; d_gene: NA; v_gene: TRBV4-1; len: 16
CDR3nt: TGTGCCAGCAGCTTGTGGAGCTTCAATCAGCCCCAGCATTTT; CDR3aa: CASSLWSFNQPQHF; abundance: NA; j_gene: TRBJ1-5; d_gene: NA; v_gene: TRBV5-5; len: 14
CDR3nt: TGTGCCAGCAGCCCGAGGCAGGGCGGAGAAAAACTGTTTTTT; CDR3aa: CASSPRQGGEKLFF; abundance: NA; j_gene: TRBJ1-4; d_gene: NA; v_gene: TRBV7-2; len: 14
CDR3nt: TGCGCCAGCAGCGCTTTCTTCAGGGGAGGAGGCAATCAGCCCCAGCATTTT; CDR3aa: CASSAFFRGGGNQPQHF; abundance: NA; j_gene: TRBJ1-5; d_gene: NA; v_gene: TRBV10-2; len: 17
CDR3nt: TGTGCCAGCGGGACAGGAGGTACCTACGAGCAGTACTTC; CDR3aa: CASGTGGTYEQYF; abundance: NA; j_gene: TRBJ2-7; d_gene: TRBD1; v_gene: TRBV7-9; len: 13
CDR3nt: TGCGCCAGCAGAGAGGGTACGAACACTGAAGCTTTCTTT; CDR3aa: CASREGTNTEAFF; abundance: NA; j_gene: TRBJ1-1; d_gene: NA; v_gene: TRBV5-1; len: 13
CDR3nt: TGTGCCAGCAGCTTAGCAGGGGGTGTTTACGAGCAGTACTTC; CDR3aa: CASSLAGGVYEQYF; abundance: NA; j_gene: TRBJ2-7; d_gene: NA; v_gene: TRBV11-1; len: 14
CDR3nt: TGTGCCAGCAGTTTATTCTCCGGGACAGTGACCCAAGAGACCCAGTACTTC; CDR3aa: CASSLFSGTVTQETQYF; abundance: NA; j_gene: TRBJ2-5; d_gene: TRBD1; v_gene: TRBV28; len: 17
CDR3nt: TGTGCCAGCAGTCAGATACAGGGGGGTGAAGCTTTCTTT; CDR3aa: CASSQIQGGEAFF; abundance: NA; j_gene: TRBJ1-1; d_gene: TRBD1; v_gene: TRBV2; len: 13
CDR3nt: TGTGCCAGCAGCCTAAGGCAGGAGGGGGAAACCTACGAGCAGTACTTC; CDR3aa: CASSLRQEGETYEQYF; abundance: NA; j_gene: TRBJ2-7; d_gene: NA; v_gene: TRBV11-2; len: 16
CDR3nt: TGTGCCAGCAGCCAAGCCGGGACAGCGTATGGCTACACCTTC; CDR3aa: CASSQAGTAYGYTF; abundance: NA; j_gene: TRBJ1-2; d_gene: TRBD1; v_gene: TRBV14; len: 14
CDR3nt: TGTGCCAGCAGTTTCTTCGGGGACCCATCTGATGAAAAACTGTTTTTT; CDR3aa: CASSFFGDPSDEKLFF; abundance: NA; j_gene: TRBJ1-4; d_gene: NA; v_gene: TRBV28; len: 16
CDR3nt: TGTGCCAGCAGCTTAGTCGGTGGGATGTCTCACAATGAGCAGTTCTTC; CDR3aa: CASSLVGGMSHNEQFF; abundance: NA; j_gene: TRBJ2-1; d_gene: NA; v_gene: TRBV7-2; len: 16
CDR3nt: TGCGCCAGCAGCATTGGACAGAAGCTAGCCAAAAACATTCAGTACTTC; CDR3aa: CASSIGQKLAKNIQYF; abundance: NA; j_gene: TRBJ2-4; d_gene: NA; v_gene: TRBV5-1; len: 16
CDR3nt: TGTGCCAGCAGCTTAGGGGCCAACACAGATACGCAGTATTTT; CDR3aa: CASSLGANTDTQYF; abundance: NA; j_gene: TRBJ2-3; d_gene: NA; v_gene: TRBV7-3; len: 14
CDR3nt: TGTGCCAGCAGCTTGAAACGGAACACTGAAGCTTTCTTT; CDR3aa: CASSLKRNTEAFF; abundance: once; j_gene: TRBJ1-1; d_gene: NA; v_gene: TRBV11-2; len: 13
CDR3nt: TGTGCCAGCAGCCCGCATGGGACGAACACCGGGGAGCTGTTTTTT; CDR3aa: CASSPHGTNTGELFF; abundance: NA; j_gene: TRBJ2-2; d_gene: NA; v_gene: TRBV11-3; len: 15
CDR3nt: TGTGCCACCAGCAGAGAATCTGCGGGCCAGGACACCGGGGAGCTGTTTTTT; CDR3aa: CATSRESAGQDTGELFF; abundance: NA; j_gene: TRBJ2-2; d_gene: NA; v_gene: TRBV15; len: 17
CDR3nt: TGTGCCAGCTCACCGTCTAGCGGGAGTCCGGGAAATGAGCAGTTCTTC; CDR3aa: CASSPSSGSPGNEQFF; abundance: NA; j_gene: TRBJ2-1; d_gene: TRBD2; v_gene: TRBV18; len: 16
CDR3nt: TGTGCCAGCAAACCCGACAGGGGAGAAGGGGAGACCCAGTACTTC; CDR3aa: CASKPDRGEGETQYF; abundance: NA; j_gene: TRBJ2-5; d_gene: TRBD1; v_gene: TRBV25-1; len: 15
CDR3nt: TGTGCCAGTAGTATCTTGGGTCAAGAGACCCAGTACTTC; CDR3aa: CASSILGQETQYF; abundance: NA; j_gene: TRBJ2-5; d_gene: NA; v_gene: TRBV19; len: 13
CDR3nt: TGTGCCAGCTCGCCGCCAAGGACAGACGACGAAAAACTGTTTTTT; CDR3aa: CASSPPRTDDEKLFF; abundance: NA; j_gene: TRBJ1-4; d_gene: NA; v_gene: TRBV18; len: 15
CDR3nt: TGTGCCGCGGCTGCTCGGGTTGACACATCTCACTATGGCTACACCTTC; CDR3aa: CAAAARVDTSHYGYTF; abundance: NA; j_gene: TRBJ1-2; d_gene: NA; v_gene: TRBV11-3; len: 16
CDR3nt: TGTGCCAGCAGTTTATCGCCTAGCGGGAGTCGGGTATACGAGCAGTACTTC; CDR3aa: CASSLSPSGSRVYEQYF; abundance: NA; j_gene: TRBJ2-7; d_gene: TRBD2; v_gene: TRBV27; len: 17
CDR3nt: TGTGCCACCAGTGATGGGGGCTTAGGGACAGCTAATGAAAAACTGTTTTTT; CDR3aa: CATSDGGLGTANEKLFF; abundance: few; j_gene: TRBJ1-4; d_gene: TRBD1; v_gene: TRBV24-1; len: 17
CDR3nt: TGTGCCAGCAGTTACGCCCGGGATCCCTACTATGGCTACACCTTC; CDR3aa: CASSYARDPYYGYTF; abundance: NA; j_gene: TRBJ1-2; d_gene: NA; v_gene: TRBV6-2/TRBV6-3; len: 15
CDR3nt: TGTGCCAGCAGCTTAGGATATACAGGTCAAGAGACCCAGTACTTC; CDR3aa: CASSLGYTGQETQYF; abundance: NA; j_gene: TRBJ2-5; d_gene: NA; v_gene: TRBV7-3; len: 15
CDR3nt: TGTGCCAGCTCACTTCGGAGGGATTACACTGAAGCTTTCTTT; CDR3aa: CASSLRRDYTEAFF; abundance: NA; j_gene: TRBJ1-1; d_gene: NA; v_gene: TRBV18; len: 14
CDR3nt: TGTGCCGGACGGACTAGCTTTAACACCGGGGAGCTGTTTTTT; CDR3aa: CAGRTSFNTGELFF; abundance: few; j_gene: TRBJ2-2; d_gene: TRBD2; v_gene: TRBV19; len: 14
CDR3nt: TGCAGCGCCGCCGGGGGCCCCGTTAACTATGGCTACACCTTC; CDR3aa: CSAAGGPVNYGYTF; abundance: NA; j_gene: TRBJ1-2; d_gene: NA; v_gene: TRBV29-1; len: 14